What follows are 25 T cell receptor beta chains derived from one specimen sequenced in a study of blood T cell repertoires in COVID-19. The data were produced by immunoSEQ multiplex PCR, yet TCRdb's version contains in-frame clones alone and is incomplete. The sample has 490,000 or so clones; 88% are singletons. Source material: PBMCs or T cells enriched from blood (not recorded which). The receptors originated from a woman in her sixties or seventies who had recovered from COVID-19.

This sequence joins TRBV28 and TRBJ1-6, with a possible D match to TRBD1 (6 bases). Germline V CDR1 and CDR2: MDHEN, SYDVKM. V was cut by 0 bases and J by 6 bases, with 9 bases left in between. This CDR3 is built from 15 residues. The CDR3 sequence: CASSLWAGANSPLHF. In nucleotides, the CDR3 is TGTGCCAGCAGTTTATGGGCAGGGGCTAATTCACCCCTCCACTTT.

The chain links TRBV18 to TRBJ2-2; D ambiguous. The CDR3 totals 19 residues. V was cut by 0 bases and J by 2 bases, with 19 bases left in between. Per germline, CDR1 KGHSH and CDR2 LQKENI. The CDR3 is CASSPPYVLSKLNTGELFF. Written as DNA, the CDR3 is TGTGCCAGCTCACCACCGTATGTACTTTCCAAACTAAACACCGGGGAGCTGTTTTTT. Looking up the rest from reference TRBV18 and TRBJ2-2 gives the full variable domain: NAGVMQNPRHLVRRRGQEARLRCSPMKGHSHVYWYRQLPEEGLKFMVYLQKENIIDESGMPKERFSAEFPKEGPSILRIQQVVRGDSAAYFCASSPPYVLSKLNTGELFFGEGSRLTVL.

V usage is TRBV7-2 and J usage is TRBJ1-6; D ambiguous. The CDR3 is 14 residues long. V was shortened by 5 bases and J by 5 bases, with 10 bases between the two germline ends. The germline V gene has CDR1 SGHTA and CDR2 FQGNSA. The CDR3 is CASSPTGNNSPLHF. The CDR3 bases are TGTGCCAGCAGCCCCACGGGGAATAATTCACCCCTCCACTTT.

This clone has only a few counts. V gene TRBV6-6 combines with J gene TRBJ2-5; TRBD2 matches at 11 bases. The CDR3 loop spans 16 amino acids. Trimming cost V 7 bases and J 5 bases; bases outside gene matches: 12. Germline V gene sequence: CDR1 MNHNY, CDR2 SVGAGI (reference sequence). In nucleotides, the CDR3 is TGTGCCAGCACCCTCCAACTAGCGGGGGAGGATGAGACCCAGTACTTC. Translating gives CASTLQLAGEDETQYF.

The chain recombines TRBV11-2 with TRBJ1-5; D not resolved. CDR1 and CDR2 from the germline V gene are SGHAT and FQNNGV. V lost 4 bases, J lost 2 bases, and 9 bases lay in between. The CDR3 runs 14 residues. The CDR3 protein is CASSSNSGNQPQHF. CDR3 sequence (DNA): TGTGCCAGCAGCTCAAATAGCGGCAATCAGCCCCAGCATTTT.

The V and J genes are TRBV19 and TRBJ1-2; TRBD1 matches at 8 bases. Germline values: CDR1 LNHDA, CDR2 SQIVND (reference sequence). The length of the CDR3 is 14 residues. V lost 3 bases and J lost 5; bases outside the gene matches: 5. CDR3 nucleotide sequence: TGTGCCAGTAGTATGACAGACAGGGGTTATGGCTACACCTTC. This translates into CASSMTDRGYGYTF.

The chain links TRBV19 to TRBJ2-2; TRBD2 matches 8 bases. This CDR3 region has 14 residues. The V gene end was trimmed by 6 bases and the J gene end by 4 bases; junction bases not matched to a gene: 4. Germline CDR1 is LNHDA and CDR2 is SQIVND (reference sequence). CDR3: CASSPRGGTGELFF. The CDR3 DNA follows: TGTGCCAGTAGCCCCCGGGGGGGCACCGGGGAGCTGTTTTTT.

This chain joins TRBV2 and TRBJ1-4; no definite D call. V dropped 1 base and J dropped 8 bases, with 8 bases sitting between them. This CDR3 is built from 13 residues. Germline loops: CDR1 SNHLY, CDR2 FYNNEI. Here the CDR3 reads CASSEVEEEKLFF. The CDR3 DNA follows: TGTGCCAGCAGTGAAGTCGAGGAAGAAAAACTGTTTTTT. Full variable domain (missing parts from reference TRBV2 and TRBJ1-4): EPEVTQTPSHQVTQMGQEVILRCVPISNHLYFYWYRQILGQKVEFLVSFYNNEISEKSEIFDDQFSVERPDGSNFTLKIRSTKLEDSAMYFCASSEVEEEKLFFGSGTQLSVL.

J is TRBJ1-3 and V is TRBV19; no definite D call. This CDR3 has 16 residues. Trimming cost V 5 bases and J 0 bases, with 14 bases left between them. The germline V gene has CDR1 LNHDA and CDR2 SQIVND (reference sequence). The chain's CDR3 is CASSSLTVISGNTIYF. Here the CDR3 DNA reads TGTGCCAGTAGTTCCCTCACAGTGATCTCTGGAAACACCATATATTTT.

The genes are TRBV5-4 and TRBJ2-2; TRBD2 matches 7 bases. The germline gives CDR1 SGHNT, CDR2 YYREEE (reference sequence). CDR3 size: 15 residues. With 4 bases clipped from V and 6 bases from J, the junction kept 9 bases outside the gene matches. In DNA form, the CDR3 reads TGTGCCAGCAGCCCGGGGGGAGGCCTTCCCGGGGAGCTGTTTTTT. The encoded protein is CASSPGGGLPGELFF.

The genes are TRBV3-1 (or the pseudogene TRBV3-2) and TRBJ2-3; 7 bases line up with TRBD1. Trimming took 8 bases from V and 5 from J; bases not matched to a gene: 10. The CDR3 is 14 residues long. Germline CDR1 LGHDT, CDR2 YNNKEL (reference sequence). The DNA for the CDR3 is TGTGCCAGCGGCCCCGGGACAGAGGGAGATACGCAGTATTTT. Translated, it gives CASGPGTEGDTQYF.

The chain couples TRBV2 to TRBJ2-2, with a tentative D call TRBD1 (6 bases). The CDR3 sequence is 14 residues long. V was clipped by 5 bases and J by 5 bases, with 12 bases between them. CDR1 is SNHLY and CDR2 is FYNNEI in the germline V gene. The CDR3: CASSRQVKTGELFF. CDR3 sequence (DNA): TGTGCCAGCAGTCGACAGGTCAAGACCGGGGAGCTGTTTTTT.

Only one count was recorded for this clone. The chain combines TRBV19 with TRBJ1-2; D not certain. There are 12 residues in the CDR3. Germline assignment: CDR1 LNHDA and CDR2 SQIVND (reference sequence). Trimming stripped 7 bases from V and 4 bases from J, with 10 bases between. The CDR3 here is CASTSGSYGYTF. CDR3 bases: TGTGCCAGTACCTCCGGTTCCTATGGCTACACCTTC.

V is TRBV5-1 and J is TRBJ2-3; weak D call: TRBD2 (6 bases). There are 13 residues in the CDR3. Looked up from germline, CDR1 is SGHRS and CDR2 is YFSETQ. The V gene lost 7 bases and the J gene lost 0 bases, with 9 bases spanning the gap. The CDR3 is CASGGRSTDTQYF. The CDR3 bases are TGCGCCAGCGGAGGGAGGAGCACAGATACGCAGTATTTT.

CDR3 residues: CASSLVSGGAFQETQYF. The CDR3 DNA is TGTGCCAGCAGCTTAGTTAGCGGGGGGGCATTCCAAGAGACCCAGTACTTC. This chain joins TRBV7-2 and TRBJ2-5; 11 nucleotides align to TRBD2. Germline V gives CDR1 SGHTA, CDR2 FQGNSA. V dropped 1 base and J dropped 1; count of bases not matched to a gene: 5. CDR3 length equals 17 residues. Variable domain in full (rest from reference TRBV7-2 and TRBJ2-5): GAGVSQSPSNKVTEKGKDVELRCDPISGHTALYWYRQSLGQGLEFLIYFQGNSAPDKSGLPSDRFSAERTGGSVSTLTIQRTQQEDSAVYLCASSLVSGGAFQETQYFGPGTRLLVL.

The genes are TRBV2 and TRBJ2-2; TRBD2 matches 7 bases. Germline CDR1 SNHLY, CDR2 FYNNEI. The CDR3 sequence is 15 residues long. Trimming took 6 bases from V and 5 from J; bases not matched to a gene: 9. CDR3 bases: TGTGCCAGCAGGGGTGTGCTAGCGGTGACCGGGGAGCTGTTTTTT. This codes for CASRGVLAVTGELFF.

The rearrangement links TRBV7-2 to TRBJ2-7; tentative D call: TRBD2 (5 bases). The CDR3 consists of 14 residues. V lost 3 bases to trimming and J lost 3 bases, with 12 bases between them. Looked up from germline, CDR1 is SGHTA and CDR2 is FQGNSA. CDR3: CASSLAGSYYEQYV. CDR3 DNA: TGTGCCAGCAGCTTGGCGGGCAGTTACTACGAGCAGTACGTC.

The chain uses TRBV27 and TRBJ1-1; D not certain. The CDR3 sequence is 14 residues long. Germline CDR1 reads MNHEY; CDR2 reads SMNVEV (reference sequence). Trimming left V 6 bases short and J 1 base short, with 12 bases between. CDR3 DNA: TGTGCCAGCAGCCCTGACACAAGGAACACTGAAGCTTTCTTT. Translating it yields CASSPDTRNTEAFF.

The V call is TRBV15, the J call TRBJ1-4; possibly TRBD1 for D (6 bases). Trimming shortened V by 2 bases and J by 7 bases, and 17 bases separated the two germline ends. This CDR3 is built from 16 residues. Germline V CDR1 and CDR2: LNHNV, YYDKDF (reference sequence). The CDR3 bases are TGTGCCACCAGCAGACCGGGGTCGGCGGACAGTGAAAAACTGTTTTTT. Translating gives CATSRPGSADSEKLFF.

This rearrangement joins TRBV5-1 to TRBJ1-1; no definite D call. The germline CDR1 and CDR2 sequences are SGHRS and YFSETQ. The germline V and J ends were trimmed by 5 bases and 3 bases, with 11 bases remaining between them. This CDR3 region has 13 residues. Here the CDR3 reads CASSPSQYTEAFF. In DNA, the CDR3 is TGCGCCAGCAGTCCCTCTCAGTACACTGAAGCTTTCTTT.

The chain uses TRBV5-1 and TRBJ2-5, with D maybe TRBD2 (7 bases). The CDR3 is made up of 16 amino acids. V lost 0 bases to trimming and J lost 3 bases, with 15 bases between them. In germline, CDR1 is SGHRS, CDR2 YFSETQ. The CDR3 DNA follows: TGCGCCAGCAGCTTGGGCCCGGGGGGACAAGAAGAGACCCAGTACTTC. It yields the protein CASSLGPGGQEETQYF. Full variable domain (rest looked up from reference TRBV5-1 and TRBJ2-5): KAGVTQTPRYLIKTRGQQVTLSCSPISGHRSVSWYQQTPGQGLQFLFEYFSETQRNKGNFPGRFSGRQFSNSRSEMNVSTLELGDSALYLCASSLGPGGQEETQYFGPGTRLLVL.

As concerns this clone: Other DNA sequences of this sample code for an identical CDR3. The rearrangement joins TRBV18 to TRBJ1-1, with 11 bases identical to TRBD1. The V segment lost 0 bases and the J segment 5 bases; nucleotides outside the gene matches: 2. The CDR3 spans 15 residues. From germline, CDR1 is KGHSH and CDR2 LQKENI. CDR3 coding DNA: TGTGCCAGCTCACCACCCGGGACAGGGGGGACTGAAGCTTTCTTT. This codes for CASSPPGTGGTEAFF.

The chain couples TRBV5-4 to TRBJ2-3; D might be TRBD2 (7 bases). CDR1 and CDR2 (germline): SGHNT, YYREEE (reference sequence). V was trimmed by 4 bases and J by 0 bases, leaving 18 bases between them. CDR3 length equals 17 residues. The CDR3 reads CASSAPGGRGSTDTQYF. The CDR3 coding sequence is TGTGCCAGCAGCGCCCCTGGGGGGCGGGGGAGCACAGATACGCAGTATTTT. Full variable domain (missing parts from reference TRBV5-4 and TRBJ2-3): ETGVTQSPTHLIKTRGQQVTLRCSSQSGHNTVSWYQQALGQGPQFIFQYYREEENGRGNFPPRFSGLQFPNYSSELNVNALELDDSALYLCASSAPGGRGSTDTQYFGPGTRLTVL.

The CDR3 region has the DNA TGTGCCAGCAGTGAATCGGGTGGGACAGGTGCCACCGGGGAGCTGTTTTTT. Protein sequence: CASSESGGTGATGELFF. The chain carries TRBV25-1 and TRBJ2-2; 8 nucleotides match TRBD1. The CDR3 runs 17 residues. J gave up 4 bases and V 1 base, and 8 bases lay outside the gene matches. CDR1 is MGHDK, CDR2 SYGVNS, per germline.

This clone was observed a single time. CDR3 region: CASRGPTYEQYF. DNA of the CDR3: TGTGCCAGCAGGGGGCCCACCTACGAGCAGTACTTC. This rearrangement joins TRBV6-5 to TRBJ2-7, with D possibly matching TRBD1 (5 bases). Germline V CDR1 and CDR2: MNHEY, SVGAGI. There are 12 residues in the CDR3. The ends were cut back, 6 bases at V and 2 bases at J, with 8 bases in the middle.